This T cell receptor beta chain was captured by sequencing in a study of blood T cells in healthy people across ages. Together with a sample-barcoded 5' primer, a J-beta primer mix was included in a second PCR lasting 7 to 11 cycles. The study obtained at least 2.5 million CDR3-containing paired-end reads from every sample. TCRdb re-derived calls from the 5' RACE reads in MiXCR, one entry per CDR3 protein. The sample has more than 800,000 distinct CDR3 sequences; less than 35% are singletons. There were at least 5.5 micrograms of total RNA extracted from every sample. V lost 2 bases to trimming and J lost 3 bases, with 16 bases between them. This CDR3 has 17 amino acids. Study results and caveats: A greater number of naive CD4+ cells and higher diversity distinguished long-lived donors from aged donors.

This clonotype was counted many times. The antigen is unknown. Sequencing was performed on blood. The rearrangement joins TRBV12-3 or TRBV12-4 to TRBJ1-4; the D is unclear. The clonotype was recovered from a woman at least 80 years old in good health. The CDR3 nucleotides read TGTGCCAGCAGTTTATCGGGTAGGCGGCTGCCTAATGAAAAACTGTTTTTT. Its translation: CASSLSGRRLPNEKLFF.